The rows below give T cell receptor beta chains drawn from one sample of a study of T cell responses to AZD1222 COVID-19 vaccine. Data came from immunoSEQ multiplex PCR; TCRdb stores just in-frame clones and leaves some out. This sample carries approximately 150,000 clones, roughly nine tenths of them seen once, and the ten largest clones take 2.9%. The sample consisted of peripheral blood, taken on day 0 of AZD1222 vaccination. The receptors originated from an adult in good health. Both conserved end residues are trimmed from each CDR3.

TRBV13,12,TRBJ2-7,ASSLVRETGEQY
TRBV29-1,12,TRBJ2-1,SVELRTHYNEQF
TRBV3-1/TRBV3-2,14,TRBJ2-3,ASSVRTSGRTDTQY
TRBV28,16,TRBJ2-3,ASSLPYGTNSSTDTQY
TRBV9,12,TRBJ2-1,ASSVSGSHNEQF
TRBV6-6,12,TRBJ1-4,ASRSGATNEKLF
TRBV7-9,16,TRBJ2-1,ASSLTYPSGGHYNEQF
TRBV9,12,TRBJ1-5,ASSVEAGPEPQH
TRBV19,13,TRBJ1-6,ASSIPRKNNSPLH
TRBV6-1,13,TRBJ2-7,ASSEARTGGSEQY
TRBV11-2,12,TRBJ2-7,ASSLERGTYEQY
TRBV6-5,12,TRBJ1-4,ASSTGTGVEKLF
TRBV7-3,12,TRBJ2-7,ASSLGGRGYEQY
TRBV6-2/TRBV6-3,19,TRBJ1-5,ASSPRTGGYSGGFSNQPQH
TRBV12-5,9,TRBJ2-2,ASGGYRELF
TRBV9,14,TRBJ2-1,ASSPPREGRDNEQF
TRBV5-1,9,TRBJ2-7,ASSLSGEQY
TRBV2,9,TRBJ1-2,ASSDNYGYT
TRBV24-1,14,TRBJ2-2,ATSDPGTGNTGELF
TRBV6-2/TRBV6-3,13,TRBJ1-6,ASSYGDSYNSPLH
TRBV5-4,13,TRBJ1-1,ASSPYGTGGGEAF
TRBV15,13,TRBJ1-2,ATSSLGRSRSGYT
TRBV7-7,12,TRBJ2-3,ASSAGPTADTQY
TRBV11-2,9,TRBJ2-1,ASSLGYEQF
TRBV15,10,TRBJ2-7,ATRDNSYEQY